This T cell receptor beta chain was recovered during a study of T cells in localized non-small cell lung cancer. V lost 5 bases and J lost 1; bases outside the gene matches: 3. Germline-derived CDR1 and CDR2 are MNHEY and SVGAGI. This CDR3 region has 14 residues. Points from the study as a whole: It remains possible that heterogeneity exists, since only one tumor region was sequenced. Uninvolved adjacent lung showed peak T cell clonality, exceeding tumor. A median roughly 57 of the top 100 tumor clones appeared in adjacent lung.

The table came from immunoSEQ multiplex PCR; TCRdb's copy has only in-frame clones and leaves some out. The table has under 35,000 clones, about 90% seen once. As concerns this clone: The target antigen is unknown.

Source: peripheral blood, taken before any cancer treatment. The TCR comes from a female donor older than 55 with stage I lung adenocarcinoma. This chain joins TRBV6-5 and TRBJ2-3, with 7 bases identical to TRBD2. The CDR3 is CASSLGGGTDTQYF. The CDR3 bases are TGTGCCAGCAGTCTGGGGGGGGGCACAGATACGCAGTATTTT.